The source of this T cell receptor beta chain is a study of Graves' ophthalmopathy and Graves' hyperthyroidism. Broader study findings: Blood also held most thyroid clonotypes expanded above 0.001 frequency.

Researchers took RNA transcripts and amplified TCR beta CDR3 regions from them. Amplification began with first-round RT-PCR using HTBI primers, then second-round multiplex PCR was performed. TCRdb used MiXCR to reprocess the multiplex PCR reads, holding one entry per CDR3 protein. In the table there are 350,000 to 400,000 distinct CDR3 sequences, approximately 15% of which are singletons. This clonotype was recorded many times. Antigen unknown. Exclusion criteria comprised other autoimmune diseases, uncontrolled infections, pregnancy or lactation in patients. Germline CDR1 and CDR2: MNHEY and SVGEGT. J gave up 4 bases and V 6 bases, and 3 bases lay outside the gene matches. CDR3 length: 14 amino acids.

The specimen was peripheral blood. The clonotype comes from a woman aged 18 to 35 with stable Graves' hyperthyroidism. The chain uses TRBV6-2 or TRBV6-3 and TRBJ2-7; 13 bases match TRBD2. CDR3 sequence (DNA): TGTGCCAGCAGAAGGGGACTAGCGGGGTACGAGCAGTACTTC. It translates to CASRRGLAGYEQYF.